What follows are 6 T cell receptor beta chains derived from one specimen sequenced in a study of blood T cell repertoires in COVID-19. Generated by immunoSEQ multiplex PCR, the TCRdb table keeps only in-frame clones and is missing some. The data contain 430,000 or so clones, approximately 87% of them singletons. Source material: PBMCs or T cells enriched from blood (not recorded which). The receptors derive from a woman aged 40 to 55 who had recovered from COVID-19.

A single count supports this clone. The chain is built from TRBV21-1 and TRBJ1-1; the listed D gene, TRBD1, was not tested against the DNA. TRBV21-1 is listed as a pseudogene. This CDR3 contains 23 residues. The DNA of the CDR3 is TGTGCCAGCAGCAAAGATAGCCAGACTCGTTATCATCTGTGGACAGAGGTCGACACTGAAGCTTTCTTT. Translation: CASSKDSQTRYHLWTEVDTEAFF.

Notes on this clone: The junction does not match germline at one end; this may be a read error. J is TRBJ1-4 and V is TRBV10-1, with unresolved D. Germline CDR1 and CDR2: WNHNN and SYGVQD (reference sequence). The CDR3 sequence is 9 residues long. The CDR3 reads CASRTGSVF. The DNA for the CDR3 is TGCGCCAGCAGGACCGGGTCCGTTTTT.

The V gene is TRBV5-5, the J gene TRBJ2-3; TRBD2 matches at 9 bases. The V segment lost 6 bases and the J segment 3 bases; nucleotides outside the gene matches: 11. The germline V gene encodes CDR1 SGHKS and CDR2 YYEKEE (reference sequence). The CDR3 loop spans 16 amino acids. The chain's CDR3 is CASTKIAGAPTDTQYF. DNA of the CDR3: TGTGCCAGCACGAAAATAGCGGGAGCTCCTACAGATACGCAGTATTTT. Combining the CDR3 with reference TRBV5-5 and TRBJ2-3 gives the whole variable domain DAGVTQSPTHLIKTRGQQVTLRCSPISGHKSVSWYQQVLGQGPQFIFQYYEKEERGRGNFPDRFSARQFPNYSSELNVNALLLGDSALYLCASTKIAGAPTDTQYFGPGTRLTVL.

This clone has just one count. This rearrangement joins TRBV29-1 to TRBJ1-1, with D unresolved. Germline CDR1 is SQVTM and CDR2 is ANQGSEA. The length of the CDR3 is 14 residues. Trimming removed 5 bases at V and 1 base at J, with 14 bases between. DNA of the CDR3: TGCAGCGTTCTCACTCGACCGGGGAACACTGAAGCTTTCTTT. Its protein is CSVLTRPGNTEAFF.

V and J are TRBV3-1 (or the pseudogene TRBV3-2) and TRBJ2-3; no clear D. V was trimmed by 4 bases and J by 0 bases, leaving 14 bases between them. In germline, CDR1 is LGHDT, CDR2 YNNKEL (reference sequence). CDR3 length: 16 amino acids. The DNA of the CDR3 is TGTGCCAGCAGCCGAGACGGAGCTCCCAGCACAGATACGCAGTATTTT. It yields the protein CASSRDGAPSTDTQYF.

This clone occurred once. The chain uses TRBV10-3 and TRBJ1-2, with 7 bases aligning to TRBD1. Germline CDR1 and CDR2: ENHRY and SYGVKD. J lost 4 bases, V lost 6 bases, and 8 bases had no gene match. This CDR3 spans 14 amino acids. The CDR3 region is CAISADRETYGYTF. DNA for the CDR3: TGTGCCATCAGCGCCGACAGGGAAACCTATGGCTACACCTTC.